This T cell receptor beta chain originates from a study of shared clonotypes between healthy human individuals. Germline CDR1 MNHNY, CDR2 SVGAGI (reference sequence). Trimming removed 8 bases from V and 0 bases from J, with 11 bases in between. The CDR3 sequence is 14 residues long. Donation came from healthy HIV-negative adults that had no recent acute infections or vaccinations. Both subsets, CD45RA+ naive and CD45RA-negative memory, were split from the CD4+ cells. Produced via immunoSEQ multiplex PCR; TCRdb's table is partial and in-frame only. Of 950,000 to 1,100,000 clones in the sample, 65% to 80% are singletons; the top ten hold roughly 1.4%.

Material for sequencing was memory CD4+ T cells sorted from blood. Subset: CD45RA-negative fraction. The chain carries TRBV6-6 and TRBJ1-5; D remains ambiguous. The clonotype comes from a man younger than 30 in good health. CDR3 region: CASEASNSNQPQHF. The CDR3, as DNA: TGTGCCAGCGAAGCCTCAAATAGCAATCAGCCCCAGCATTTT.